Listed below are T cell receptor beta chains from one sample, sequenced in a study of T cells in Graves' hyperthyroidism and ophthalmopathy. TCRdb analysed the multiplex PCR reads with MiXCR anew, one entry per CDR3 protein. The sample consists of some 360,000 distinct CDR3 sequences, approximately 13% of them appearing once. The sequenced sample was blood. The receptors stem from a woman aged 60-70 years with Graves' hyperthyroidism. The CDR3 runs from the conserved cysteine through the conserved F or W. Fields, in order: D gene, J gene, V gene, clone size, CDR3 protein, CDR3 DNA. A D gene is named only where the DNA matches it firmly. Clone size is not always given. Where it is, it says once, few, many or a class for expanded clones.

>.|TRBJ2-1|TRBV11-2|many
CASSLAQITREQFF
TGTGCCAGCAGCTTAGCCCAGATCACGCGTGAGCAGTTCTTC
>.|TRBJ1-4|TRBV12-3/TRBV12-4|many
CASSARANEKLFF
TGTGCCAGCAGCGCACGGGCTAATGAAAAACTGTTTTTT
>TRBD1|TRBJ1-3|TRBV30|many
CAWSGGTGRNTIYF
TGTGCCTGGAGCGGTGGGACAGGAAGAAACACCATATATTTT
>TRBD2|TRBJ2-2|TRBV12-3/TRBV12-4|many
CASSLRVWGLASLAGVTGELFF
TGTGCCAGCAGTCTAAGGGTTTGGGGACTAGCGTCACTAGCGGGAGTGACCGGGGAGCTGTTTTTT
>.|TRBJ2-1|TRBV5-1|.
CASSLDGEQFF
TGCGCCAGCAGCTTAGATGGTGAGCAGTTCTTC
>TRBD2|TRBJ2-5|TRBV5-1|many
CASSTAASGSSETQYF
TGCGCCAGCAGCACTGCGGCTAGCGGGAGTAGTGAGACCCAGTACTTC
>TRBD2|TRBJ2-7|TRBV18|few
CASSPASGTNYEQYF
TGTGCCAGCTCACCGGCTAGCGGGACTAATTACGAGCAGTACTTC
>TRBD1|TRBJ2-7|TRBV18|few
CASSPRDRSVEQYF
TGTGCCAGCTCACCAAGGGACAGGTCCGTGGAGCAGTACTTC
>TRBD2|TRBJ2-3|TRBV7-9|many
CASSLATLAGTDTQYF
TGTGCCAGCAGCTTAGCGACTCTAGCGGGCACAGATACGCAGTATTTT
>TRBD2|TRBJ2-7|TRBV20-1|many
CSAGLAAYSYEQYF
TGCAGTGCTGGACTAGCGGCGTACTCCTACGAGCAGTACTTC
>.|TRBJ1-5|TRBV28|many
CASSIGGWQPQHF
TGTGCCAGCAGTATCGGGGGATGGCAGCCCCAGCATTTT
>TRBD2|TRBJ2-2|TRBV20-1|many
CSASGLAATGELFF
TGCAGTGCTTCCGGACTAGCGGCAACCGGGGAGCTGTTTTTT
>TRBD2|TRBJ2-7|TRBV11-3|many
CASSLETSGLSYEQYF
TGTGCCAGCAGCCTTGAGACTAGCGGGCTTTCCTACGAGCAGTACTTC
>.|TRBJ2-1|TRBV4-3|.
CASSHGAGDNEQFF
TGCGCCAGCAGCCACGGGGCTGGTGACAATGAGCAGTTCTTC
>.|TRBJ2-3|TRBV10-3|few
CAISESPVNTDTQYF
TGTGCCATCAGTGAGTCTCCGGTCAACACAGATACGCAGTATTTT
>.|TRBJ1-6|TRBV6-1|many
CASSLRNSPLHF
TGTGCCAGCAGCCTCAGGAATTCACCCCTCCACTTT
>.|TRBJ2-1|TRBV10-3|few
CAISEGEGDYNEQFF
TGTGCCATCAGTGAGGGTGAGGGGGACTACAATGAGCAGTTCTTC
>TRBD2|TRBJ2-3|TRBV5-1|.
CASSVSGRPDTQYF
TGCGCCAGCAGCGTCAGCGGGAGGCCAGATACGCAGTATTTT
>.|TRBJ2-2|TRBV5-1|.
CASTRVAPPSNTGELFF
TGCGCCAGCACACGAGTGGCTCCCCCATCCAACACCGGGGAGCTGTTTTTT
>.|TRBJ2-2|TRBV5-5|few
CASSFSGTSNTGELFF
TGTGCCAGCAGCTTTAGCGGAACCTCCAACACCGGGGAGCTGTTTTTT
>.|TRBJ2-5|TRBV10-1|.
CASSESRRGLSQETQYF
TGCGCCAGCAGTGAGTCGCGCAGGGGTTTGTCCCAAGAGACCCAGTACTTC
>.|TRBJ2-1|TRBV11-2|many
CASSLSGGEQFF
TGTGCCAGCAGCTTATCTGGCGGTGAGCAGTTCTTC
>.|TRBJ2-1|TRBV20-1|many
CSAPLREISLNNEQFF
TGCAGTGCCCCCCTCCGGGAGATTAGTCTGAATAATGAGCAGTTCTTC
>.|TRBJ1-5|TRBV3-1|many
CASSQTSDSLGNQPQHF
TGTGCCAGCAGCCAAACATCGGACAGTTTAGGAAATCAGCCCCAGCATTTT
>.|TRBJ2-1|TRBV5-1|few
CASSLLQHSEQFF
TGCGCCAGCAGCTTGTTGCAGCACAGTGAGCAGTTCTTC
>TRBD2|TRBJ2-7|TRBV12-3/TRBV12-4|.
CASSLPLAGVMSHEQYF
TGTGCCAGCAGTCTACCCTTAGCGGGAGTAATGTCGCACGAGCAGTACTTC
>TRBD2|TRBJ2-3|TRBV2|.
CASSENLAGGPDTQYF
TGTGCCAGCAGTGAAAATTTAGCGGGAGGGCCAGATACGCAGTATTTT
>TRBD1|TRBJ1-2|TRBV25-1|.
CVSSKGDRESGYTF
TGTGTCAGCAGTAAGGGGGACAGGGAAAGTGGCTACACCTTC
>TRBD2|TRBJ2-7|TRBV5-4|few
CASSSAGLADEQYF
TGTGCCAGCAGCTCGGCGGGACTAGCGGACGAGCAGTACTTC
>.|TRBJ1-1|TRBV12-3/TRBV12-4|many
CASTPFGGTEAFF
TGTGCCAGCACCCCGTTTGGGGGTACTGAAGCTTTCTTT
>.|TRBJ2-2|TRBV30|many
CAWSRAGELFF
TGTGCCTGGTCACGGGCCGGGGAGCTGTTTTTT
>TRBD2|TRBJ2-1|TRBV20-1|many
CSATGTSGRNAYNEQFF
TGCAGTGCTACAGGGACTAGCGGGAGGAACGCCTACAATGAGCAGTTCTTC
>.|TRBJ1-3|TRBV20-1|.
CSATGTNTIYF
TGCAGTGCTACGGGGACAAACACCATATATTTT
>.|TRBJ1-3|TRBV6-5|.
CASSSARRGRSSGNTIYF
TGTGCCAGCAGTTCCGCGCGGAGGGGTCGAAGCTCTGGAAACACCATATATTTT
>.|TRBJ1-1|TRBV24-1|many
CATKYQGEAFF
TGTGCCACAAAGTACCAGGGAGAAGCTTTCTTT
>.|TRBJ2-5|TRBV12-5|many
CASGFGPQETQYF
TGTGCTAGTGGTTTTGGACCTCAAGAGACCCAGTACTTC
>.|TRBJ2-7|TRBV19|.
CASSMPGHSYEQYF
TGTGCCAGTAGTATGCCAGGGCATTCCTACGAGCAGTACTTC
>TRBD2|TRBJ2-1|TRBV19|.
CASSIGGTSGRAGIF
TGTGCCAGTAGTATAGGGGGGACTAGCGGGAGGGCCGGGATCTTC
>TRBD1|TRBJ2-7|TRBV5-6|few
CASSYGTGPYEQYF
TGTGCCAGCAGCTACGGGACAGGACCCTACGAGCAGTACTTC
>TRBD1|TRBJ2-1|TRBV5-1|few
CASSSQDRVRFGGRGRLRAQFF
TGCGCCAGCAGCTCCCAGGACAGGGTTCGTTTTGGTGGACGGGGGAGGTTAAGAGCGCAGTTCTTC
>TRBD1|TRBJ2-7|TRBV27|many
CASSLGQGLYEQYF
TGTGCCAGCAGTTTGGGACAGGGGCTCTACGAGCAGTACTTC
>.|TRBJ1-1|TRBV2|many
CASSRGGQLLNTEAFF
TGTGCCAGCAGTCGCGGAGGACAACTCCTGAACACTGAAGCTTTCTTT
>.|TRBJ1-1|TRBV20-1|many
CSARRVGTEAFF
TGCAGTGCTCGAAGAGTGGGTACTGAAGCTTTCTTT
>TRBD2|TRBJ2-5|TRBV15|many
CATSRDWLAGETQYF
TGTGCCACCAGCAGAGATTGGCTAGCGGGAGAGACCCAGTACTTC
>.|TRBJ1-2|TRBV19|.
CASSRTVPPLYGYTF
TGTGCCAGTAGTAGGACAGTTCCCCCGCTCTACGGCTACACCTTC
>TRBD1|TRBJ1-2|TRBV18|many
CASSPPGTGNYGYTF
TGTGCCAGCTCACCACCTGGGACAGGGAACTATGGCTACACCTTC
>TRBD2|TRBJ2-3|TRBV3-1|many
CASSYRLAGKDTQYF
TGTGCCAGCAGCTATAGACTAGCGGGTAAAGATACGCAGTATTTT
>TRBD2|TRBJ2-5|TRBV12-3/TRBV12-4|few
CASGGLAEEETQYF
TGTGCCAGCGGGGGACTAGCGGAGGAGGAGACCCAGTACTTC
>.|TRBJ2-2|TRBV24-1|.
CATSGDTGELFF
TGTGCCACCAGTGGGGACACCGGGGAGCTGTTTTTT
>.|TRBJ2-3|TRBV7-7|many
CASSLSRSTDTQYF
TGTGCTAGCAGCTTATCTAGGTCCACAGATACGCAGTATTTT
>TRBD1|TRBJ2-4|TRBV27|many
CASSSAGDRGVLAKNIQYF
TGTGCCAGCAGTTCAGCCGGGGACAGGGGGGTCTTAGCCAAAAACATTCAGTACTTC
>TRBD1|TRBJ1-6|TRBV28|.
CASAVDRGFSPLHF
TGTGCCAGTGCCGTTGACAGGGGATTTTCACCCCTCCACTTT
>.|TRBJ1-1|TRBV11-2|.
CASSPQVMNTEAFF
TGTGCCAGCAGCCCCCAGGTGATGAACACTGAAGCTTTCTTT
>.|TRBJ2-7|TRBV5-1|many
CASSLELRQNEQYF
TGCGCCAGCAGCTTGGAGTTGAGGCAGAACGAGCAGTACTTC
>.|TRBJ1-2|TRBV24-1|many
CATSSKGGYTF
TGTGCCACCAGTAGCAAAGGTGGCTACACCTTC
>.|TRBJ2-1|TRBV29-1|few
CSVEDTSDEQFF
TGCAGCGTTGAAGACACGTCGGATGAGCAGTTCTTC
>.|TRBJ2-7|TRBV5-1|.
CASSPGGQGAYEQYF
TGCGCCAGCAGCCCGGGGGGCCAGGGCGCCTACGAGCAGTACTTC